This T cell receptor (beta chain) was obtained from a study of vaccination and CD4 T cells after COVID-19. Across the whole study: Convalescent donors totaled six males and four females, including two who were Hispanic. The study drew post-COVID samples a median roughly 100 days after diagnosis (range 35 to 161). Whole-study results and caveats: For convalescent patients, 304 of the 307 vaccine-specific clones analyzed were classified as spike mono-reactive. Median SARS-CoV-2-reactive clonotypes rose from approximately 21 to 38, not significantly.

This clonotype was recorded a few times. Its antigen is not identified. Sequenced with the Oncomine TCR Beta short-read assay was DNA taken from cultured CD4+ T cells. TCRdb called the PCR reads again in MiXCR, with one record for every CDR3 protein. This sample carries over 15,000 distinct CDR3 sequences, around 40% of them seen once, and the ten largest clones take around 3.4%. V lost 1 base and J lost 4, with 7 bases in between. This CDR3 has 14 amino acids. Germline CDR1 and CDR2: LNHNV and YYDKDF (reference sequence). Treatment of the sample: roughly ten-day PBMC culture with coronavirus spike peptide pools or control peptides (ViraFEST assay).

This sequence joins TRBV15 and TRBJ1-4; D uncertain. Sequenced input: CD4+ T cells from blood, cultured in vitro. This receptor was identified in a human donor who had recovered from COVID-19. This CDR3 reads CATSRGTVNEKLFF. CDR3 nucleotide sequence: TGTGCCACCAGCAGAGGGACTGTTAATGAAAAACTGTTTTTT.